This T cell receptor (beta chain) was sequenced in a study of blood T cells in healthy people across ages. Overall study results and limits: Fewer expanded clones and more diversity marked long-lived versus aged donors.

Primers used in a second PCR of roughly 7 to 11 cycles were a sample-barcoded 5' primer and a J-beta primer mix. One entry per CDR3 protein results from TCRdb running MiXCR on the 5' RACE reads. The sample lists approximately 800,000 distinct CDR3 sequences, around 25% occurring once. CDR3 length: 15 amino acids. Germline V CDR1 and CDR2: DFQATT, SNEGSKA (reference sequence). V was cut by 2 bases and J by 1 base, with 14 bases left in between. A remark on this clonotype: Its antigen is undetermined.

These data are also associated with another study on T cells of mothers and their children.

V is TRBV20-1 and J is TRBJ2-5; the D gene is possibly TRBD2 (5 bases). This clonotype was obtained from a boy aged 5-17 years in good health. The source material was blood. CDR3 amino acids: CSARSGEDPQETQYF. CDR3 bases: TGCAGTGCTAGAAGCGGAGAGGATCCCCAAGAGACCCAGTACTTC.